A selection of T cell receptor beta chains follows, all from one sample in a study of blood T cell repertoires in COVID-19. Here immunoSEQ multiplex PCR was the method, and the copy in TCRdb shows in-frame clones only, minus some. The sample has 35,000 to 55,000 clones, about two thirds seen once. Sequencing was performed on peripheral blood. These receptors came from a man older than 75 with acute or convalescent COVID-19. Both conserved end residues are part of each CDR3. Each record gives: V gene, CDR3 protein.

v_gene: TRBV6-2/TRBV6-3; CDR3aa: CASSFFDRYSGTQYF
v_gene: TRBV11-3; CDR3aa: CASSPGTGHNQPQHF
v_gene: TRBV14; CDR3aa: CASSAEVEQFF
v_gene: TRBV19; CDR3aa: CANSTGGGPGTQYF
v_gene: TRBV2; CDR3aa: CASTENRGNTGELFF
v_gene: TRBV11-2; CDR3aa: CASSLGAGTGRDGYTF
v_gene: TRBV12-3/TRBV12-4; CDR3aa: CASSSGEFEAFF
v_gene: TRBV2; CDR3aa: CASRIGTGGTGELFF
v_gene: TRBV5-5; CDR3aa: CASSPNVGDNSPLHF
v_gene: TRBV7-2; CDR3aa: CASSLRASGDQETQYF
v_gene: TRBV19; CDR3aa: CASRGQGMNTEAFF
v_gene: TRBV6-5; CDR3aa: CASSPGRSGGGYTF
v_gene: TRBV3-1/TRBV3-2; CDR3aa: CASSQVFSGSPNEQFF
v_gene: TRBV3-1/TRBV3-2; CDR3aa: CASSQDYSNTDTQYF
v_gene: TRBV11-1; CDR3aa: CASSYRSRRSEQFF
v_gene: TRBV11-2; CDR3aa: CASSLGTFYSTDTQYF
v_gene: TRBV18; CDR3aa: CASSPRTGNTGELFF
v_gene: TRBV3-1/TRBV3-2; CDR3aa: CASGAEPSSGNTIYF
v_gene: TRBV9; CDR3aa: CASSEGTTYNEQFF
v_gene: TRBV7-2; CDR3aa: CASSLNRGAYEQYF
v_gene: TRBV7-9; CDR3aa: CASIGEGNEQFF
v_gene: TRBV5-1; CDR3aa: CASSLGGSLLMNTEAFF
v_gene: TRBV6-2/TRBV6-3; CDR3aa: CASSLGGNEQFF
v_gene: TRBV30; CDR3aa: CAWSTTGAAEAFF
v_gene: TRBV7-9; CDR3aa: CASSQVAAPKNEQYF
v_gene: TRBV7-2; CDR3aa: CASSLAGGSNQPQHF
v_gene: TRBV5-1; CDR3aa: CASSPGLAENEQFF
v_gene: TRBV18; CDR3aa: CASSPILGQGATEAFF
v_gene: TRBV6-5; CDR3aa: CASSYGGVENTEAFF
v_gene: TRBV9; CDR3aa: CASSQGVNQPQHF
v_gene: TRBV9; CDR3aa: CASSVASGGPSYNEQFF
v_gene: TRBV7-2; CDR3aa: CASSPNRGTEPQHF
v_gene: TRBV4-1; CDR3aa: CATQGEDTDTQYF
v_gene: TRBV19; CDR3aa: CASSRQDQPQHF
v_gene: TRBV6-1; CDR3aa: CASSEDRVDQPQHF